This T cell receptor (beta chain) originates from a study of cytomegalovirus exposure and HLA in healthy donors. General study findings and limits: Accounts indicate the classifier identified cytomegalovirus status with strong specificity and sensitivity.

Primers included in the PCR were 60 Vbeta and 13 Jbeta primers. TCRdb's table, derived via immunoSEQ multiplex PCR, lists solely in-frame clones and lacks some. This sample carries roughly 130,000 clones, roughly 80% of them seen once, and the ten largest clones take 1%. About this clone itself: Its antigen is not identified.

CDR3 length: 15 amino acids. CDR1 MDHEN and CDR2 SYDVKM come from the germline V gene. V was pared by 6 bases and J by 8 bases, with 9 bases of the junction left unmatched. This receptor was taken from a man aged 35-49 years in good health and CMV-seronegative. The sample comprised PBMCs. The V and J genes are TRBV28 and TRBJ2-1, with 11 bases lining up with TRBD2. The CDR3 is CASSQGLAESYEQFF. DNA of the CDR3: TGTGCCAGCAGCCAGGGACTAGCGGAGAGCTATGAGCAGTTCTTC. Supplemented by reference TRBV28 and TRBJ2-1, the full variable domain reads DVKVTQSSRYLVKRTGEKVFLECVQDMDHENMFWYRQDPGLGLRLIYFSYDVKMKEKGDIPEGYSVSREKKERFSLILESASTNQTSMYLCASSQGLAESYEQFFGPGTRLTVL.